Detailed here is one T cell receptor (beta chain). The data were produced by immunoSEQ multiplex PCR, yet TCRdb's version contains in-frame clones alone and is incomplete. This table holds approximately 730,000 clones, roughly 88% found once. V was trimmed by 3 bases and J by 10 bases, leaving 10 bases between them. The CDR3 is 12 amino acids. Germline V gene sequence: CDR1 MGHDK, CDR2 SYGVNS. This specimen comes from a study of shared T cell receptors in the human thymus. This same sample was also taken into another study, of human thymus T cells.

Sample: thymocytes. The receptor comes from a girl under three years old with a congenital heart defect. The chain combines TRBV25-1 with TRBJ2-1; TRBD1 is a possible D gene (6 bases). The CDR3 is CASSDTQGEQFF. CDR3 DNA: TGTGCCAGCAGTGACACCCAGGGGGAGCAGTTCTTC. Variable domain in full (rest from reference TRBV25-1 and TRBJ2-1): EADIYQTPRYLVIGTGKKITLECSQTMGHDKMYWYQQDPGMELHLIHYSYGVNSTEKGDLSSESTVSRIRTEHFPLTLESARPSHTSQYLCASSDTQGEQFFGPGTRLTVL.